Below are 7 T cell receptor beta chains sequenced from a single sample in a study of T-cell reconstitution after alpha-beta-depleted transplantation in children. Study-wide results and caveats: Expanded graft clones, several hundred of them, were reportedly the source of alpha-beta T cells about two months after transplant.

These TCRs' antigens remain unknown. The authors prepared the TCRbeta library with unique molecular identifiers. TCRdb reprocessed the PCR reads with MiXCR, giving one entry per CDR3 protein. The sample gives approximately 31,000 distinct CDR3 sequences, under 6.5% of which show up once; 27% is in the top ten. The sequencing here drew on peripheral blood, taken 60 days after TCRalphabeta/CD19-depleted stem cell transplant. These receptors came from a child less than two years old who had a stem cell transplant for acute myeloid leukemia, so the T cells may come from the graft donor.

This clonotype was observed many times. The V call is TRBV6-6, the J call TRBJ2-2; no definite D call. The CDR3 runs to 23 residues. CDR1 and CDR2 (germline): MNHNY, SVGAGI (reference sequence). Between the trimmed V and J ends, which lost 7 bases and 3 bases, there was a span of 39 bases. The CDR3 reads CASINTPSLRRKEISIYTGELFF. The DNA of the CDR3 is TGTGCCAGCATCAATACACCTTCCCTTAGAAGGAAAGAGATCTCTATATACACCGGGGAGCTGTTTTTT.

The V and J genes are TRBV11-2 and TRBJ2-1; TRBD2 might be the D (7 bases). CDR3 length equals 18 residues. Germline V gene data show CDR1 as SGHAT and CDR2 as FQNNGV. V dropped 5 bases and J dropped 5 bases, with 25 bases sitting between them. CDR3 in amino acids: CASSPKPLLAEGDNEQFF. CDR3 sequence (DNA): TGTGCCAGCAGCCCCAAACCCCTCCTAGCGGAGGGGGACAATGAGCAGTTCTTC.

This clonotype was counted at least ten times. The chain has TRBV24-1 and TRBJ2-5; D may match TRBD1 or TRBD2 (5 bases each). The V gene's germline CDR1 is KGHDR and CDR2 SFDVKD. Trimming took 5 bases from V and 0 from J, leaving 15 bases between them. This CDR3 contains 16 residues. The CDR3, as DNA: TGTGCCACCAGTGGAACCGGGACGCCTTACCAAGAGACCCAGTACTTC. This encodes CATSGTGTPYQETQYF.

In its sample, this clonotype was seen many times. The chain is built from TRBV4-3 and TRBJ2-7; D is undetermined. Germline V CDR1 and CDR2: LGHNA, YSLEER. The germline V and J ends were trimmed by 0 bases and 3 bases, with 6 bases remaining between them. The CDR3 is made up of 13 amino acids. CDR3 loop: CASSQDPRYEQYF. The CDR3 DNA sequence: TGCGCCAGCAGCCAAGATCCCCGCTACGAGCAGTACTTC.

This clonotype was found many times. The chain uses TRBV28 and TRBJ2-3, with 7 nucleotides matching TRBD1. The germline gives CDR1 MDHEN, CDR2 SYDVKM. The CDR3 spans 17 residues. Germline trimming cut 5 bases from V and 0 bases from J; bases unmatched to any gene: 11. As DNA, the CDR3 is TGTGCCAGCAGTCCAGTGCCCGGGACAGAGAGCACAGATACGCAGTATTTT. Amino acids: CASSPVPGTESTDTQYF.

This clonotype was found many times. V gene TRBV7-3 combines with J gene TRBJ2-2, with 9 bases fitting TRBD1. The CDR3 runs to 18 residues. Germline V gene sequence: CDR1 SGHTA, CDR2 FQGTGA. V was clipped by 2 bases and J by 5 bases; unmatched bases: 12. The CDR3 sequence: CASSLLRPRTGVTGELFF. CDR3 nucleotides: TGTGCCAGCAGCTTACTACGTCCCCGGACAGGGGTGACCGGGGAGCTGTTTTTT.

This clonotype came up many times. This chain uses TRBV7-9 with TRBJ1-2, with D unresolved. CDR3 length equals 14 residues. V lost 6 bases and J lost 3, with 14 bases in between. Germline V gives CDR1 SEHNR, CDR2 FQNEAQ (reference sequence). Written as DNA, the CDR3 is TGTGCCAGCAGAGGAAGAGGGAGAGACTATGGCTACACCTTC. The encoded protein is CASRGRGRDYGYTF.